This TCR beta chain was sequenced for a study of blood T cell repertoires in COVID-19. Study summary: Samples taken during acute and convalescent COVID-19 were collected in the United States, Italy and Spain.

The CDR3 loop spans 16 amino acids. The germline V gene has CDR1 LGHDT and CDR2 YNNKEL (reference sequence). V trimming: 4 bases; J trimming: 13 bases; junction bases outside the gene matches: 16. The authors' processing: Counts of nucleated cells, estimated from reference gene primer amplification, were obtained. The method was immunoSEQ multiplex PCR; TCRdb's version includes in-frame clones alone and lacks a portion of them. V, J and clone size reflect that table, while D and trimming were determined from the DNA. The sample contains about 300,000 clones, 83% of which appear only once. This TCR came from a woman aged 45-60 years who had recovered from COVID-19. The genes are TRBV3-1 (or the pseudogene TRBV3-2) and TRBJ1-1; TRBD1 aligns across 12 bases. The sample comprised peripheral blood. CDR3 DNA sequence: TGTGCCAGCAGCCCCTACGGGACAGGGGGCTCCCCCGACGGTTTCTTT. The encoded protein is CASSPYGTGGSPDGFF.